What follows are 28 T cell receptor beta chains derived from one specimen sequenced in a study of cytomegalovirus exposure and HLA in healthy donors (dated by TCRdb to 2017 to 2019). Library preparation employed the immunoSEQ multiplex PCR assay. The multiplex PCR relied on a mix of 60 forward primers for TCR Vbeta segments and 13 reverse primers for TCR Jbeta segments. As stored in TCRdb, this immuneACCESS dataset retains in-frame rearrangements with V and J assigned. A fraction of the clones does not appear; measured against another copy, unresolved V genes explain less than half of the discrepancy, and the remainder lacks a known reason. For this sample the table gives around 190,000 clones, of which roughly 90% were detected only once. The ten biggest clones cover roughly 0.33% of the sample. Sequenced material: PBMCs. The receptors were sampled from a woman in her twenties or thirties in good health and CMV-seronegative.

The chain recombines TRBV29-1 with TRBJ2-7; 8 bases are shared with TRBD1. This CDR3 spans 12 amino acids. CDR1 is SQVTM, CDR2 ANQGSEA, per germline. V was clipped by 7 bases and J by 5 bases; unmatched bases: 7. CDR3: CSAHTGGNEQYF. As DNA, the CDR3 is TGCAGCGCTCATACAGGGGGAAACGAGCAGTACTTC.

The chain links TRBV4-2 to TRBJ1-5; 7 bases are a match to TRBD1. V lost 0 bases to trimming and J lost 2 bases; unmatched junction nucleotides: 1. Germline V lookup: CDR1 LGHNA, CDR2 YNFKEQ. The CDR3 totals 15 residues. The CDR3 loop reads CASSQERGRNQPQHF. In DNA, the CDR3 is TGTGCCAGCAGCCAAGAGAGGGGGCGCAATCAGCCCCAGCATTTT.

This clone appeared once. The CDR3 loop is CASSLQDSGANVLTF. CDR3 coding DNA: TGCGCCAGCAGCTTACAGGACTCTGGGGCCAACGTCCTGACTTTC. This chain uses TRBV5-1 with TRBJ2-6, with D perhaps matching TRBD1 (5 bases). Germline CDR1 SGHRS, CDR2 YFSETQ. V dropped 2 bases and J dropped 0 bases, with 6 bases sitting between them. The CDR3 has 15 amino acids.

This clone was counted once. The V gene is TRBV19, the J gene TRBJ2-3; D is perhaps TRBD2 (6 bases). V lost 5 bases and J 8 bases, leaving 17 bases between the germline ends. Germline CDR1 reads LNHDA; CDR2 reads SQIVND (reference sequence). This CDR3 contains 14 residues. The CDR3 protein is CASSPVTRTSTQYF. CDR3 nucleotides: TGTGCCAGTAGTCCCGTGACTAGAACAAGTACGCAGTATTTT. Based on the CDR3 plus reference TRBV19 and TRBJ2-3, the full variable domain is DGGITQSPKYLFRKEGQNVTLSCEQNLNHDAMYWYRQDPGQGLRLIYYSQIVNDFQKGDIAEGYSVSREKKESFPLTVTSAQKNPTAFYLCASSPVTRTSTQYFGPGTRLTVL.

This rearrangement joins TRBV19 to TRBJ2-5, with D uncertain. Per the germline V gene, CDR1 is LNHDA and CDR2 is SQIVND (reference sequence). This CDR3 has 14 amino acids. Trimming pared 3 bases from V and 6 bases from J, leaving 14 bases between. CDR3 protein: CASSISPSEKTQYF. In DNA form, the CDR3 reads TGTGCCAGTAGTATCTCGCCCAGTGAAAAGACCCAGTACTTC.

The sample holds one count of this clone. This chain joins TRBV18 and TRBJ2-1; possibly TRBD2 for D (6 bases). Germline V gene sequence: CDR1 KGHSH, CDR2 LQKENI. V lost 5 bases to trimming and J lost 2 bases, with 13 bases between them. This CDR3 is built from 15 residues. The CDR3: CASSASVSTYNEQFF. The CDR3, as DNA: TGTGCCAGCTCAGCTAGCGTGTCAACCTACAATGAGCAGTTCTTC.

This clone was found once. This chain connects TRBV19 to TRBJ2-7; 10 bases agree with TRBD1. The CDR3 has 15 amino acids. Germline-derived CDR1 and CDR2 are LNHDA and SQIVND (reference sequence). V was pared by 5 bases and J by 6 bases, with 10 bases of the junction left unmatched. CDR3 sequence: CASSPGTGVVGEQYF. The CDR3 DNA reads TGTGCCAGTAGTCCCGGGACAGGGGTCGTCGGCGAGCAGTACTTC.

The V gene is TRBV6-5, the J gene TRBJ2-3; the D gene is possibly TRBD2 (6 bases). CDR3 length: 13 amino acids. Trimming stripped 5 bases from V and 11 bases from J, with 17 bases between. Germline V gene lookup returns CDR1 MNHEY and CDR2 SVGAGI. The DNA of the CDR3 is TGTGCCAGCAGTCCTAGGACGGAGGGAGGGCAGTATTTT. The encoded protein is CASSPRTEGGQYF.

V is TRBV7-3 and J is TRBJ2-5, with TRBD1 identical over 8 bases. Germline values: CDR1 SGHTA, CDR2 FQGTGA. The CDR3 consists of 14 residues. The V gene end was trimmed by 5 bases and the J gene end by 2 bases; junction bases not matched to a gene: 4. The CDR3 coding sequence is TGTGCCAGCAGCCGTCAGGGGGCTCAAGAGACCCAGTACTTC. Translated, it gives CASSRQGAQETQYF.

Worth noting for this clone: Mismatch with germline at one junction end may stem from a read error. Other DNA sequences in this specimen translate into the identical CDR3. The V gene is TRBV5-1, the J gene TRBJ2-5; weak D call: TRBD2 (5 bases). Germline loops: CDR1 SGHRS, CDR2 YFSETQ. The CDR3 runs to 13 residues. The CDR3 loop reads CASSSQDWETQYF. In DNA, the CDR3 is TGCGCTAGCAGCTCCCAGGACTGGGAGACCCAGTACTTC.

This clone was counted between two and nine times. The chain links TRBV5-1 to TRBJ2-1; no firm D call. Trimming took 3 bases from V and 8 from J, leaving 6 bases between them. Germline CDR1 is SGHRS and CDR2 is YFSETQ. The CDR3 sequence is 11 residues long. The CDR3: CASSYLDEQFF. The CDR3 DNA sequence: TGCGCCAGCAGCTATCTCGATGAGCAGTTCTTC.

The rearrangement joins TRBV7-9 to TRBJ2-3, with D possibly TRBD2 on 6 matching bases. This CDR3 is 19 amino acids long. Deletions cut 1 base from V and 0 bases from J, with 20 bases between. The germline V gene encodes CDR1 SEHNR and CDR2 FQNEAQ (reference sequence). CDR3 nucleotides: TGTGCCAGCAGCTTAGGGCGCGGGGCCTTCAGGGCTAGCACAGATACGCAGTATTTT. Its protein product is CASSLGRGAFRASTDTQYF. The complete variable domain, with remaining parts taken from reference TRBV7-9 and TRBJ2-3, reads DTGVSQNPRHKITKRGQNVTFRCDPISEHNRLYWYRQTLGQGPEFLTYFQNEAQLEKSRLLSDRFSAERPKGSFSTLEIQRTEQGDSAMYLCASSLGRGAFRASTDTQYFGPGTRLTVL.

CDR3 residues: CASTSGGAYGGELFF. CDR3 nucleotides: TGTGCCAGTACTAGCGGGGGGGCCTATGGCGGGGAGCTGTTTTTT. The rearrangement joins TRBV6-1 to TRBJ2-2, with TRBD2 matching 13 bases. Germline CDR1 is MNHNS and CDR2 is SASEGT. The CDR3 covers 15 residues. With V trimmed by 9 bases and J by 7 bases, 8 bases remained unmatched.

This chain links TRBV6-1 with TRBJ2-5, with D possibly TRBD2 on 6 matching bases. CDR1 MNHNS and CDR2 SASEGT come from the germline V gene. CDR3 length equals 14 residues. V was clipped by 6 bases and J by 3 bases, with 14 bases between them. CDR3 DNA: TGTGCCAGCAGGGGGGGACCTAATAAAGAGACCCAGTACTTC. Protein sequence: CASRGGPNKETQYF.

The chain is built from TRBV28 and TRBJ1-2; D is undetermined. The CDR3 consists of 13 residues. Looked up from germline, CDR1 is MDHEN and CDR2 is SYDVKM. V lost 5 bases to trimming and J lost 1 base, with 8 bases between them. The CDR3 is CASSETSNYGYTF. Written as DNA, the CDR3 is TGTGCCAGCAGTGAGACAAGTAACTATGGCTACACCTTC.

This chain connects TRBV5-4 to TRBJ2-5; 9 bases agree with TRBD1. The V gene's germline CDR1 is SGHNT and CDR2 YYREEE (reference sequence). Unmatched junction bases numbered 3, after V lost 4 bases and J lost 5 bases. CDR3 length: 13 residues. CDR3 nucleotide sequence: TGTGCCAGCAGCACAGGGGGCCGGGAGACCCAGTACTTC. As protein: CASSTGGRETQYF.

The DNA of the CDR3 is TGTGCCAGCTCCCCCACTGCATCGGATACGCAGTATTTT. It specifies CASSPTASDTQYF. This chain uses TRBV18 with TRBJ2-3; D not resolved. This CDR3 comprises 13 residues. Trimming cost V 6 bases and J 6 bases, with 13 bases left between them. The germline gives CDR1 KGHSH, CDR2 LQKENI.

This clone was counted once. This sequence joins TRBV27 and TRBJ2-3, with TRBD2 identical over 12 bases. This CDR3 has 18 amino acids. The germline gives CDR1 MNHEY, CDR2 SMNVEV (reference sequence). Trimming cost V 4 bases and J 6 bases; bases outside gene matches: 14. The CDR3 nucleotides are TGTGCCAGCAGTTACTCCCGGACTAGCGGGATCAGTGGGGATACGCAGTATTTT. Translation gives CASSYSRTSGISGDTQYF.

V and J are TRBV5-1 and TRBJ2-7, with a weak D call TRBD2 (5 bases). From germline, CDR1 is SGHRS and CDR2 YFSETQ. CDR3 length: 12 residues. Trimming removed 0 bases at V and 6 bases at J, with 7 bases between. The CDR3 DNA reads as TGCGCCAGCAGCTTGGCGGGGTCCGAGCAGTACTTC. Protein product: CASSLAGSEQYF.

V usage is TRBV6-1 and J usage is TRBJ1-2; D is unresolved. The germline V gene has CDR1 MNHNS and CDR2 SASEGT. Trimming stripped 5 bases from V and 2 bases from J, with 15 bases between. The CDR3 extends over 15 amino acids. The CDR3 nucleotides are TGTGCCAGCAGTCGCTCCCGGGGTATCAACTATGGCTACACCTTC. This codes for CASSRSRGINYGYTF.

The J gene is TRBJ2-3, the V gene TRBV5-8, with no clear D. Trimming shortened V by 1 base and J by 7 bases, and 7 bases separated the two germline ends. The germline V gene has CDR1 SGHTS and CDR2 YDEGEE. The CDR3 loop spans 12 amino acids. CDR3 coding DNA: TGTGCCAGCAGCTTGATTAAATATACGCAGTATTTT. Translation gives CASSLIKYTQYF.

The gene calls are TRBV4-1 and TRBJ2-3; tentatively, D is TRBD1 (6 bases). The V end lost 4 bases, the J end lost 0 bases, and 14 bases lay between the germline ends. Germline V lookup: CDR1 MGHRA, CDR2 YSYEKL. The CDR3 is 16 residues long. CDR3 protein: CASSLHRASSTDTQYF. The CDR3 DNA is TGCGCCAGCAGCCTGCACAGGGCTTCTAGCACAGATACGCAGTATTTT.

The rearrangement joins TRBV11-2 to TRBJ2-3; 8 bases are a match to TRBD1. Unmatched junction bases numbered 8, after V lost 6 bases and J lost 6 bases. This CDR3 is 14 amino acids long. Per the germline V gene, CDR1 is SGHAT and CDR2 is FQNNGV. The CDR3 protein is CASRATGAGDTQYF. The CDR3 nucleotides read TGTGCCAGCAGGGCGACAGGGGCGGGGGATACGCAGTATTTT.

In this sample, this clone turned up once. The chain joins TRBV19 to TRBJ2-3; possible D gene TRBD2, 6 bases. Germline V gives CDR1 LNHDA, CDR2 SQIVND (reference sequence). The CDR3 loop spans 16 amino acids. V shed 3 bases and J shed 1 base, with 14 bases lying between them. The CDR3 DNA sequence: TGTGCCAGTAGTATGCCTTCTCAGCGGGGCACAGATACGCAGTATTTT. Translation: CASSMPSQRGTDTQYF.

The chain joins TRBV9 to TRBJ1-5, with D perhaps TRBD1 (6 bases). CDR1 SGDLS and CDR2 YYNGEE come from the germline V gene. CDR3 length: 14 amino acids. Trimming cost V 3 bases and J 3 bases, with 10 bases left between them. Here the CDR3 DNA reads TGTGCCAGCAGCGCGGGACAAATCAATCAGCCCCAGCATTTT. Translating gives CASSAGQINQPQHF.

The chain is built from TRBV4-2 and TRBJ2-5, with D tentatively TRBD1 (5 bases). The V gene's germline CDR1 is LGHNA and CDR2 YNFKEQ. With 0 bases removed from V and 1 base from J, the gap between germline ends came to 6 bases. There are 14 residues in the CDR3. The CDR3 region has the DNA TGTGCCAGCAGCCAAGAAGGGGCCCAAGAGACCCAGTACTTC. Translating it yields CASSQEGAQETQYF.

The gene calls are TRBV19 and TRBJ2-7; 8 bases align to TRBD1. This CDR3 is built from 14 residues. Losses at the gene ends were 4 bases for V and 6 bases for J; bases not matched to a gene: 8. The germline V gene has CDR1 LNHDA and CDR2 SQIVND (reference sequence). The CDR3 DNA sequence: TGTGCCAGTAGTACGCAGACAGGGGCAAGCGAGCAGTACTTC. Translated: CASSTQTGASEQYF.

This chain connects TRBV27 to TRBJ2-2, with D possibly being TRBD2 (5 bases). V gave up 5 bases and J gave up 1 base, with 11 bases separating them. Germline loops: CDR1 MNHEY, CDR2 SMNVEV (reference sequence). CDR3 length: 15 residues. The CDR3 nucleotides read TGTGCCAGCAGTCGCCTAGCCGAGAACACCGGGGAGCTGTTTTTT. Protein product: CASSRLAENTGELFF.